The T cell receptor (beta chain) described here comes from a study of patients and donors after allogeneic stem cell transplantation. MiXCR, run by TCRdb on the RT-PCR reads, gives a single entry per CDR3 protein. The table has 400,000 to 450,000 distinct CDR3 sequences, approximately 16% seen once. Per germline, CDR1 SQVTM and CDR2 ANQGSEA. The CDR3 is 16 amino acids. V was clipped by 4 bases and J by 5 bases; unmatched bases: 10. V usage is TRBV29-1 and J usage is TRBJ2-2, with 10 bases that match TRBD1. The sequenced sample was blood, either unsorted or a sorted T cell fraction (not recorded which). The receptor comes from a human donor who was either an allogeneic HSCT recipient or a stem cell or donor lymphocyte infusion donor (not recorded which). It is not recorded whose cells these are; they may come from a transplant donor. The CDR3 here is CSVARTGGSSTGELFF. The CDR3, as DNA: TGCAGCGTTGCTCGGACAGGGGGTTCTTCGACCGGGGAGCTGTTTTTT.